Listed below are T cell receptor beta chains from one sample, sequenced in a study of cytomegalovirus exposure and HLA in healthy donors. Here immunoSEQ multiplex PCR was the method, and the copy in TCRdb shows in-frame clones only, minus some. The data show about 84,000 clones, with approximately 78% seen just once and 2.5% held by the top ten. Sequenced input: PBMCs. All receptors derive from a male donor in good health and CMV-seropositive. Both conserved end residues are part of each CDR3. The order of the fields is J gene, V gene, D gene, clone size, CDR3 DNA, CDR3 protein. The D gene is left open where the match is weak. Clone sizes are given selectively: once, few, many, or a class where the clone is expanded.

J gene: TRBJ2-1
V gene: TRBV5-4
D gene: TRBD2
clone size: .
CDR3 DNA: TGTGCCAGCAGCTTTCCCAGCGGGAGCCGGAATGAGCAGTTCTTC
CDR3 protein: CASSFPSGSRNEQFF

J gene: TRBJ1-2
V gene: TRBV19
D gene: .
clone size: .
CDR3 DNA: TGTGCCAGTAGACTGAACAGGCTGGCTGGCTACACCTTC
CDR3 protein: CASRLNRLAGYTF

J gene: TRBJ2-7
V gene: TRBV6-5
D gene: .
clone size: .
CDR3 DNA: TGTGCCAGCAGTTCTCAGGGAGGCTCCTACGAGCAGTACTTC
CDR3 protein: CASSSQGGSYEQYF

J gene: TRBJ2-7
V gene: TRBV7-3
D gene: TRBD2
clone size: .
CDR3 DNA: TGTGCCAGCAGCTTAACGGGCGGACTAGCGGGAGCTGGTGACGAGCAGTACTTC
CDR3 protein: CASSLTGGLAGAGDEQYF

J gene: TRBJ1-2
V gene: TRBV10-1
D gene: .
clone size: .
CDR3 DNA: TGCGCCAGCAGGGTACGGGGAGGCCGATATGGCTACACCTTC
CDR3 protein: CASRVRGGRYGYTF

J gene: TRBJ2-5
V gene: TRBV7-2
D gene: TRBD2
clone size: .
CDR3 DNA: TGTGCCAGCAGCTTAGGGGGACGGGGGGAAGAGACCCAGTACTTC
CDR3 protein: CASSLGGRGEETQYF

J gene: TRBJ2-7
V gene: TRBV15
D gene: .
clone size: .
CDR3 DNA: TGTGCCACCAGCAAAGGGGGAGATCCCGGTCTCGAGCAGTACTTC
CDR3 protein: CATSKGGDPGLEQYF

J gene: TRBJ2-6
V gene: TRBV5-1
D gene: .
clone size: .
CDR3 DNA: TGCGCCAGCAGCTCGGACTTCTCTGGGGCCAACGTCCTGACTTTC
CDR3 protein: CASSSDFSGANVLTF

J gene: TRBJ1-2
V gene: TRBV4-1
D gene: .
clone size: .
CDR3 DNA: TGCGCCAGCAGCAGTTGGCCGGCCAGGGGCTACACCTTC
CDR3 protein: CASSSWPARGYTF

J gene: TRBJ1-2
V gene: TRBV25-1
D gene: .
clone size: .
CDR3 DNA: TGTGCCAGCAGTTTGACAGGACTCTATGGCTACACCTTC
CDR3 protein: CASSLTGLYGYTF

J gene: TRBJ2-7
V gene: TRBV30
D gene: TRBD2
clone size: .
CDR3 DNA: TGTGCCTGGAGTATAGGACTAGCAAGTGAGCAGTACTTC
CDR3 protein: CAWSIGLASEQYF

J gene: TRBJ2-3
V gene: TRBV21-1
D gene: .
clone size: .
CDR3 DNA: TGTGCCAGCAGCAGAATCCGAACTAGCGGGAGGCCCACAGATACGCAGTATTTT
CDR3 protein: CASSRIRTSGRPTDTQYF

J gene: TRBJ2-7
V gene: TRBV18
D gene: .
clone size: few
CDR3 DNA: TGTGCCAGCTCCACCCCGGAAGGGGTGCCCTACGAGCAGTACTTC
CDR3 protein: CASSTPEGVPYEQYF

J gene: TRBJ1-2
V gene: TRBV14
D gene: TRBD1
clone size: .
CDR3 DNA: TGTGCCAGCAGCCAAGAGGCTTGGGACCAGGGGGCACTAGACTATGGCTACACCTTC
CDR3 protein: CASSQEAWDQGALDYGYTF

J gene: TRBJ1-1
V gene: TRBV4-1
D gene: .
clone size: few
CDR3 DNA: TGCGCCAGCAGCCAAGAAAGCGCCTTGGCCACTGAAGCTTTCTTT
CDR3 protein: CASSQESALATEAFF

J gene: TRBJ2-1
V gene: TRBV2
D gene: TRBD2
clone size: .
CDR3 DNA: TGTGCCAGCATGGGCCTAGCGGGATACAATGAGCAGTTCTTC
CDR3 protein: CASMGLAGYNEQFF

J gene: TRBJ1-4
V gene: TRBV5-1
D gene: .
clone size: .
CDR3 DNA: TGCGCCAGCAGCTCCGAAATGAGGGAACTGTTTTTT
CDR3 protein: CASSSEMRELFF

J gene: TRBJ2-7
V gene: TRBV23-1
D gene: .
clone size: .
CDR3 DNA: TGCGCCAGCAGTCAATCGAAGTGCAGGGTGGCTGTCTACGAGCAGTACTTC
CDR3 protein: CASSQSKCRVAVYEQYF

J gene: TRBJ1-2
V gene: TRBV6-5
D gene: .
clone size: .
CDR3 DNA: TGTGCCAGCAGTTACGCAGTGGAGAATGGCTACTCCTTC
CDR3 protein: CASSYAVENGYSF

J gene: TRBJ2-3
V gene: TRBV25-1
D gene: TRBD1
clone size: .
CDR3 DNA: TGTGCCAGCAACGCAGGGGGCCCTAGTTGGCTGAGCACAGATACGCAGTATTTT
CDR3 protein: CASNAGGPSWLSTDTQYF

J gene: TRBJ2-3
V gene: TRBV28
D gene: .
clone size: few
CDR3 DNA: TGTGCCAGCAGTGAAAGGGCTCTAGACAGGCCAGATACGCAGTATTTT
CDR3 protein: CASSERALDRPDTQYF

J gene: TRBJ2-3
V gene: TRBV4-1
D gene: TRBD2
clone size: .
CDR3 DNA: TGCGCCAGCAGCCAAGTCGGACTAGGAGATACGCAGTATTTT
CDR3 protein: CASSQVGLGDTQYF

J gene: TRBJ2-5
V gene: TRBV11-2
D gene: .
clone size: .
CDR3 DNA: TGTGCCAGCAGCTTCGGGGAACAGCCATGGGAGACCCAGTACTTC
CDR3 protein: CASSFGEQPWETQYF

J gene: TRBJ2-4
V gene: TRBV27
D gene: .
clone size: .
CDR3 DNA: TGTGCCAGCAGTTTAGGTTTGGGGGCTCCAGCCAAAAACATTCAGTACTTC
CDR3 protein: CASSLGLGAPAKNIQYF

J gene: TRBJ1-1
V gene: TRBV27
D gene: .
clone size: .
CDR3 DNA: TGTGCCAGCGTAAGAGGGACTGAAGCTTTCTTT
CDR3 protein: CASVRGTEAFF

J gene: TRBJ2-3
V gene: TRBV6-5
D gene: .
clone size: .
CDR3 DNA: TGTGCCAGCAGACCCTCCCCCGCTAGGACAGATACGCAGTATTTT
CDR3 protein: CASRPSPARTDTQYF

J gene: TRBJ2-1
V gene: TRBV7-3
D gene: .
clone size: .
CDR3 DNA: TGTGCCAGCAGCCGAGGCTCAGTTGAGCAGTTCTTC
CDR3 protein: CASSRGSVEQFF

J gene: TRBJ1-5
V gene: TRBV4-1
D gene: .
clone size: .
CDR3 DNA: TGCGCCAGCAGCCAAGATCGGGGGTTCCAGCCCCAGCATTTT
CDR3 protein: CASSQDRGFQPQHF

J gene: TRBJ2-1
V gene: TRBV5-1
D gene: TRBD2
clone size: .
CDR3 DNA: TGCGCCAGCAGCTTGGAGACTAGCGGCCTGAATGAGCAGTTCTTC
CDR3 protein: CASSLETSGLNEQFF

J gene: TRBJ2-2
V gene: TRBV7-3
D gene: .
clone size: .
CDR3 DNA: TGTGCCAGCAGCCCCTTAGCGCGGACGTACACCGGGGAGCTGTTTTTT
CDR3 protein: CASSPLARTYTGELFF

J gene: TRBJ2-1
V gene: TRBV11-2
D gene: TRBD1
clone size: .
CDR3 DNA: TGTGCCAGCAGCTTCGTCCCGGGACAGGGGCCTAATGAGCAGTTCTTC
CDR3 protein: CASSFVPGQGPNEQFF

J gene: TRBJ2-3
V gene: TRBV4-1
D gene: .
clone size: .
CDR3 DNA: TGCGCCAGCAGGGCCGAGGTCTTTTTAACAGATACGCAGTATTTT
CDR3 protein: CASRAEVFLTDTQYF

J gene: TRBJ1-5
V gene: TRBV28
D gene: .
clone size: .
CDR3 DNA: TGTGCCAGCAGTACCCTAAATCAGCCCCAGCATTTT
CDR3 protein: CASSTLNQPQHF

J gene: TRBJ2-2
V gene: TRBV19
D gene: .
clone size: .
CDR3 DNA: TGTGCCAGCCTCGACAGACCCTTGGGGACCGGGGAGCTGTTTTTT
CDR3 protein: CASLDRPLGTGELFF

J gene: TRBJ1-5
V gene: TRBV5-8
D gene: .
clone size: .
CDR3 DNA: TGTGCCAGCAGCCTGTTCAATCAGCCCCAGCATTTT
CDR3 protein: CASSLFNQPQHF

J gene: TRBJ1-3
V gene: TRBV5-6
D gene: .
clone size: many
CDR3 DNA: TGTGCCAGCAGCTCCACAGGGACCAGTAGAAACACCATATATTTT
CDR3 protein: CASSSTGTSRNTIYF

J gene: TRBJ1-1
V gene: TRBV4-1
D gene: .
clone size: once
CDR3 DNA: TGCGCCAGCAGCCAAGAAGCCTTTCAGAACACTGAAGCTTTCTTT
CDR3 protein: CASSQEAFQNTEAFF

J gene: TRBJ1-5
V gene: TRBV27
D gene: .
clone size: .
CDR3 DNA: TGTGCCAGCCGGGGGTCCAATCAGCCCCAGCATTTT
CDR3 protein: CASRGSNQPQHF

J gene: TRBJ1-2
V gene: TRBV7-3
D gene: .
clone size: .
CDR3 DNA: TGTGCCAGCAGCTTAAGGGGGCGCTTCTATGGCTACACCTTC
CDR3 protein: CASSLRGRFYGYTF

J gene: TRBJ2-7
V gene: TRBV10-3
D gene: TRBD2
clone size: .
CDR3 DNA: TGTGCCATCAGGGCCGCGGGAGAGTTCTACGAGCAGTACTTC
CDR3 protein: CAIRAAGEFYEQYF

J gene: TRBJ1-1
V gene: TRBV4-1
D gene: TRBD1
clone size: once
CDR3 DNA: TGCGCCAGCAGACAAGGGTCAGGGGGGAACACTGAAGCTTTCTTT
CDR3 protein: CASRQGSGGNTEAFF

J gene: TRBJ1-1
V gene: TRBV27
D gene: .
clone size: .
CDR3 DNA: TGTGCCAGCAGTATACAGGGTTTGGGGATGAACACTGAAGCTTTCTTT
CDR3 protein: CASSIQGLGMNTEAFF

J gene: TRBJ2-1
V gene: TRBV20-1
D gene: .
clone size: .
CDR3 DNA: TGCAGTGCTACCCCTGGCTATGAGCAGTTCTTC
CDR3 protein: CSATPGYEQFF

J gene: TRBJ2-7
V gene: TRBV7-6
D gene: .
clone size: .
CDR3 DNA: TGTGCCAGCAGCTCATATAGCGGATCCTCCTACGAGCAGTACTTC
CDR3 protein: CASSSYSGSSYEQYF

J gene: TRBJ2-5
V gene: TRBV27
D gene: .
clone size: .
CDR3 DNA: TGTGCCAGCAGTTTAGTAGGGGGAGAGACCCAGTACTTC
CDR3 protein: CASSLVGGETQYF

J gene: TRBJ2-6
V gene: TRBV5-1
D gene: .
clone size: .
CDR3 DNA: TGCGCCAGCAGCTTTGCGGGGGCCAACGTCCTGACTTTC
CDR3 protein: CASSFAGANVLTF

J gene: TRBJ2-1
V gene: TRBV5-1
D gene: TRBD2
clone size: .
CDR3 DNA: TGCGCCAGCAGCTGGACTAGCGGGAGGGCCAATGAGCAGTTCTTC
CDR3 protein: CASSWTSGRANEQFF

J gene: TRBJ1-2
V gene: TRBV7-2
D gene: TRBD1
clone size: .
CDR3 DNA: TGTGCCAGCAGCTTAAACGTCCGGATAACGACAGGGTTCTATGGCTACACCTTC
CDR3 protein: CASSLNVRITTGFYGYTF

J gene: TRBJ2-1
V gene: TRBV2
D gene: .
clone size: .
CDR3 DNA: TGTGCCAGCAGTGAACTTAGCTCCTACAATGAGCAGTTCTTC
CDR3 protein: CASSELSSYNEQFF

J gene: TRBJ1-6
V gene: TRBV2
D gene: TRBD1
clone size: .
CDR3 DNA: TGTGCCAGCAAGTACAGGGGAATTTTTAATTCACCCCTCCACTTT
CDR3 protein: CASKYRGIFNSPLHF

J gene: TRBJ2-5
V gene: TRBV27
D gene: .
clone size: .
CDR3 DNA: TGTGCCAGCAGTTTATCGGTCAGTACAGCTAAGCTTCAAGAGACCCAGTACTTC
CDR3 protein: CASSLSVSTAKLQETQYF

J gene: TRBJ2-2
V gene: TRBV6-1
D gene: TRBD2
clone size: .
CDR3 DNA: TGTGCCAGCAGTGAGGCTAGCGGGGTGACCGGGGAGCTGTTTTTT
CDR3 protein: CASSEASGVTGELFF

J gene: TRBJ2-5
V gene: TRBV28
D gene: .
clone size: .
CDR3 DNA: TGTGCCAGCAGTGTACTCTACCAAGAGACCCAGTACTTC
CDR3 protein: CASSVLYQETQYF